The present T cell receptor (beta chain) was sequenced within a study of CXCR3-negative and CXCR3-positive naive CD8 T cells. The CDR3 loop spans 19 amino acids. Germline CDR1 reads SQVTM; CDR2 reads ANQGSEA. As concerns this clonotype: As yet, its antigen is unknown.

Regarding the study as a whole: Diversity proved comparably high across both naive subsets and much lower in memory CD8+ cells.

Carrying UMI labels, the TRB cDNA libraries were prepared through 5' RACE. From its re-call of the 5' RACE reads, TCRdb lists each CDR3 protein once, without DNA. Here the sample table reports some 130,000 distinct CDR3 sequences. This clonotype was obtained from a human donor in good health. Some clones in this sample may be carry-over from other donors' samples. The chain is built from TRBV29-1 and TRBJ2-7; the TCRdb D gene call, TRBD1, has no DNA to confirm it. Sequenced input: naive CXCR3- CD8+ T cells from blood. Subset indicated: CD45RO-CCR7+CD27+CD95- naive CD8+ T cells lacking CXCR3 (TNR3-). The CDR3 sequence is CSVELARGSSTLGVYEQYF.